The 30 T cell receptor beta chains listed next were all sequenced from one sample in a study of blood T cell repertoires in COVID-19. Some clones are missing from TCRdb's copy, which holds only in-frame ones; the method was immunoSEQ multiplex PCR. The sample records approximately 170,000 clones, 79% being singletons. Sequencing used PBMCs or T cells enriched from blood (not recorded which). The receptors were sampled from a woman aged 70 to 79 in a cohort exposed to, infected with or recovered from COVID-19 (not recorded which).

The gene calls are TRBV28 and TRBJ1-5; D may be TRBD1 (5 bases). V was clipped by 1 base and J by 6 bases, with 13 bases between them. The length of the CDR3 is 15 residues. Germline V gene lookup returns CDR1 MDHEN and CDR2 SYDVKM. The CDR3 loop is CASSLLRGEGQPQHF. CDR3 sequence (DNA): TGTGCCAGCAGTTTATTACGGGGGGAGGGTCAGCCCCAGCATTTT. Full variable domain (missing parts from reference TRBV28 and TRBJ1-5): DVKVTQSSRYLVKRTGEKVFLECVQDMDHENMFWYRQDPGLGLRLIYFSYDVKMKEKGDIPEGYSVSREKKERFSLILESASTNQTSMYLCASSLLRGEGQPQHFGDGTRLSIL.

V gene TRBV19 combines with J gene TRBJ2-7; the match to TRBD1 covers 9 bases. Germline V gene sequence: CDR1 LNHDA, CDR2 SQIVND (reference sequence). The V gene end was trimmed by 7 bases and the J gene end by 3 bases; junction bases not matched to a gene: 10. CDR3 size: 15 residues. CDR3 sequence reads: CASTPGQGVSYEQYF. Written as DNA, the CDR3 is TGTGCCAGTACCCCGGGACAGGGAGTAAGCTACGAGCAGTACTTC. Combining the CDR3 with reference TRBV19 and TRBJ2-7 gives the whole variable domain DGGITQSPKYLFRKEGQNVTLSCEQNLNHDAMYWYRQDPGQGLRLIYYSQIVNDFQKGDIAEGYSVSREKKESFPLTVTSAQKNPTAFYLCASTPGQGVSYEQYFGPGTRLTVT.

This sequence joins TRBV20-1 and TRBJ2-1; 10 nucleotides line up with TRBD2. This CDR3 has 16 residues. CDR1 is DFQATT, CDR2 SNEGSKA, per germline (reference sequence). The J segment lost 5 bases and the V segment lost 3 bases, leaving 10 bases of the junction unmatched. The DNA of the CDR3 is TGCAGTGCTAGTTGGGGACTAGCGAGTATCCACAATGAGCAGTTCTTC. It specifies CSASWGLASIHNEQFF.

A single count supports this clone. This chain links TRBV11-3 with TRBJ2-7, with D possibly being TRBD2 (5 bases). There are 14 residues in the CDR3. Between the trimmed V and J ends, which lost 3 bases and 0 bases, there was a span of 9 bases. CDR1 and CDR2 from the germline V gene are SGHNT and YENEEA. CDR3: CASSLRVNSYEQYF. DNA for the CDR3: TGTGCCAGCAGCTTGAGGGTTAACTCCTACGAGCAGTACTTC.

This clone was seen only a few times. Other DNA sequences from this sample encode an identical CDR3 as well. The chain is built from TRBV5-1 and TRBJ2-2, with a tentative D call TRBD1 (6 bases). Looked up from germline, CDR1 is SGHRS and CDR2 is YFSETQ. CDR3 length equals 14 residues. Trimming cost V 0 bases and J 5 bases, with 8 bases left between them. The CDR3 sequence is CASSLDRATGELFF. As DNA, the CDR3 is TGCGCCAGCAGCTTGGACAGGGCTACCGGGGAGCTGTTTTTT.

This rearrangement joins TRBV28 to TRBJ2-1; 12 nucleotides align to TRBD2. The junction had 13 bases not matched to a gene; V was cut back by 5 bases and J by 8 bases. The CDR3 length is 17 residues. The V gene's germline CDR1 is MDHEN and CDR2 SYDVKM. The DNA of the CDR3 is TGTGCCAGCAGTCCTCTTATAGCTAGCGGGAGGGCCCATGAGCAGTTCTTC. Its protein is CASSPLIASGRAHEQFF.

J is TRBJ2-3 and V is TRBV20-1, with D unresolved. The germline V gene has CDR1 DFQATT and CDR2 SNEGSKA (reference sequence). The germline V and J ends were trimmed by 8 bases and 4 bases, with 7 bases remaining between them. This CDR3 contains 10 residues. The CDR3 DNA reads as TGCAGTCCCTCCTCAGATACGCAGTATTTT. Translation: CSPSSDTQYF.

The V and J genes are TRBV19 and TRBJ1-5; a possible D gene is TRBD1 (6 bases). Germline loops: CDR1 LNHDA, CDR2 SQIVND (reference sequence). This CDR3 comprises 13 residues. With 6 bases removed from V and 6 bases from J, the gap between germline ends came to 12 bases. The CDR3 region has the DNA TGTGCCAGTAGACGACAGGTTGGTCAGCCCCAGCATTTT. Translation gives CASRRQVGQPQHF.

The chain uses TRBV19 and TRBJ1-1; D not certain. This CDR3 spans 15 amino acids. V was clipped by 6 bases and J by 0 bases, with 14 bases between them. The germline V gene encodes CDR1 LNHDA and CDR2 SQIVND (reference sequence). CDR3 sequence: CASSPAPGMNTEAFF. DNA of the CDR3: TGTGCCAGTAGCCCAGCCCCGGGGATGAACACTGAAGCTTTCTTT. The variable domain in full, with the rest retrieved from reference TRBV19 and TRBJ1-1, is DGGITQSPKYLFRKEGQNVTLSCEQNLNHDAMYWYRQDPGQGLRLIYYSQIVNDFQKGDIAEGYSVSREKKESFPLTVTSAQKNPTAFYLCASSPAPGMNTEAFFGQGTRLTVV.

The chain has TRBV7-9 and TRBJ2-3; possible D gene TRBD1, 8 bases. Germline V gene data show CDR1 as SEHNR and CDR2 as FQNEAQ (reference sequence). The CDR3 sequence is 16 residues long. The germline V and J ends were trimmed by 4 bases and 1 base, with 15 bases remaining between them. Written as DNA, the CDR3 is TGTGCCAGCAGCTCAACAGGGGGAGGGGGCACAGATACGCAGTATTTT. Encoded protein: CASSSTGGGGTDTQYF.

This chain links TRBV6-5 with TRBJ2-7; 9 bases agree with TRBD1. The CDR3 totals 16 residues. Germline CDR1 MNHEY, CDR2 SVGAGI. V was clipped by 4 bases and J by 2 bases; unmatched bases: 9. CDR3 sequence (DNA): TGTGCCAGCAGTTCTACCGGGACAGGGCCCCCCTACGAGCAGTACTTC. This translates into CASSSTGTGPPYEQYF.

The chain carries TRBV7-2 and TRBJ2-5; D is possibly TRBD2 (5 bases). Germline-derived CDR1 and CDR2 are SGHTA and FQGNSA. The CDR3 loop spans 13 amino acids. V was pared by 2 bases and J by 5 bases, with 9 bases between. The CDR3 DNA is TGTGCCAGCAGCTTATCGTGGGAGGAGACCCAGTACTTC. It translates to CASSLSWEETQYF. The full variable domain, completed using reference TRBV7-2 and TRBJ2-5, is GAGVSQSPSNKVTEKGKDVELRCDPISGHTALYWYRQSLGQGLEFLIYFQGNSAPDKSGLPSDRFSAERTGGSVSTLTIQRTQQEDSAVYLCASSLSWEETQYFGPGTRLLVL.

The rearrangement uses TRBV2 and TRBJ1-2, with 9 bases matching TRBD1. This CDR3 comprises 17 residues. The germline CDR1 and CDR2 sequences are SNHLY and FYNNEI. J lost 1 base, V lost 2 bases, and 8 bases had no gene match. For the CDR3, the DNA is TGTGCCAGCAGTGAACTCCGGACAGGGGCGCTTAACTATGGCTACACCTTC. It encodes CASSELRTGALNYGYTF.

The CDR3 DNA follows: TGCGCCAGCAGCCAAGATATCGGACTTCCACCTTACAATGAGCAGTTCTTC. The encoded protein is CASSQDIGLPPYNEQFF. V usage is TRBV4-1 and J usage is TRBJ2-1; maybe TRBD2 (5 bases). V was cut by 0 bases and J by 4 bases, with 16 bases left in between. Germline CDR1 and CDR2: MGHRA and YSYEKL. The CDR3 totals 17 residues.

CDR3 loop: CASSFGQGNEQFF. The CDR3, as DNA: TGCGCCAGCAGCTTCGGACAGGGTAACGAGCAGTTCTTC. This rearrangement joins TRBV5-1 to TRBJ2-1, with 8 bases fitting TRBD1. V shed 2 bases, J shed 10 bases, and the junction held 5 bases outside the gene matches. The CDR3 is 13 residues long. Germline CDR1 reads SGHRS; CDR2 reads YFSETQ.

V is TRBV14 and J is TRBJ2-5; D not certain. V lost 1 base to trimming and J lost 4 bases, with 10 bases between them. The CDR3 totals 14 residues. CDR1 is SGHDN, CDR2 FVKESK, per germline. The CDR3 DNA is TGTGCCAGCAGCCAAGTGTCCCGAGGAGAGACCCAGTACTTC. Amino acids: CASSQVSRGETQYF.

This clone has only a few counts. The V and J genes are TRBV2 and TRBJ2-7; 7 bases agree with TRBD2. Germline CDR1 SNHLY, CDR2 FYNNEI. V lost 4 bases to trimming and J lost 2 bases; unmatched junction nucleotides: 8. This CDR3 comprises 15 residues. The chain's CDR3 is CASSVPASGTYEQYF. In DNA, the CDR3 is TGTGCCAGCAGTGTCCCAGCTAGCGGAACCTACGAGCAGTACTTC.

In nucleotides, the CDR3 is TGTGCCAGCAGTCCCAGGGAAGTTGGCTACACCTTC. This translates into CASSPREVGYTF. The chain employs TRBV2 and TRBJ1-2, with a possible D match to TRBD1 (5 bases). The V gene's germline CDR1 is SNHLY and CDR2 FYNNEI. The CDR3 spans 12 residues. Trimming cost V 5 bases and J 7 bases, with 11 bases left between them. Using reference TRBV2 and TRBJ1-2 for the parts outside the CDR3, the full variable domain is EPEVTQTPSHQVTQMGQEVILRCVPISNHLYFYWYRQILGQKVEFLVSFYNNEISEKSEIFDDQFSVERPDGSNFTLKIRSTKLEDSAMYFCASSPREVGYTFGSGTRLTVV.

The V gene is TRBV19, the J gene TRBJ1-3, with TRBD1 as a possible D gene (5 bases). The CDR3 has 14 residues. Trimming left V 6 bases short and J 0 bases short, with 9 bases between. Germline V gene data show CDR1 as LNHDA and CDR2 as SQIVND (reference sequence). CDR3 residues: CASRTGGSGNTIYF. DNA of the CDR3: TGTGCCAGTAGGACGGGGGGCTCTGGAAACACCATATATTTT.

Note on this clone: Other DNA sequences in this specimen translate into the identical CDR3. This CDR3 is CASSPGLAGSSYEQYF. The CDR3 nucleotides read TGTGCCAGCTCACCAGGGCTAGCGGGGAGCTCCTACGAGCAGTACTTC. The chain joins TRBV18 to TRBJ2-7; 9 bases match TRBD2. Germline V CDR1 and CDR2: KGHSH, LQKENI. This CDR3 is built from 16 residues. With V trimmed by 2 bases and J by 0 bases, 5 bases remained unmatched. The complete variable domain, with remaining parts taken from reference TRBV18 and TRBJ2-7, reads NAGVMQNPRHLVRRRGQEARLRCSPMKGHSHVYWYRQLPEEGLKFMVYLQKENIIDESGMPKERFSAEFPKEGPSILRIQQVVRGDSAAYFCASSPGLAGSSYEQYFGPGTRLTVT.

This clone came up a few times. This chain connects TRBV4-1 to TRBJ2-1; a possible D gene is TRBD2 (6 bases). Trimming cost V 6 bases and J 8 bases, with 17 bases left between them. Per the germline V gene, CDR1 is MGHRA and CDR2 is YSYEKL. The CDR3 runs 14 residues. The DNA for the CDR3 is TGCGCCAGCAGTATAGCGGCCGCCCCCGATGAGCAGTTCTTC. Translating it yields CASSIAAAPDEQFF.

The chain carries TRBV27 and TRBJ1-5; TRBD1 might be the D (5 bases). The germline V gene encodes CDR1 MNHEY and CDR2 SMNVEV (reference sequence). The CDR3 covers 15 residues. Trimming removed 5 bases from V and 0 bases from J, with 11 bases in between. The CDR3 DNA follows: TGTGCCAGCAGTGGGGGGGGATATAGCAATCAGCCCCAGCATTTT. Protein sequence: CASSGGGYSNQPQHF.

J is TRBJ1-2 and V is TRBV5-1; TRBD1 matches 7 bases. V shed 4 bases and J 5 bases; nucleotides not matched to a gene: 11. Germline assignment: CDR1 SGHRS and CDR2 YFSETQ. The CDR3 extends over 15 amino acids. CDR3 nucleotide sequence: TGCGCCAGCAGCCCCAACCCGGCAGGGGGATATGGCTACACCTTC. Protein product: CASSPNPAGGYGYTF. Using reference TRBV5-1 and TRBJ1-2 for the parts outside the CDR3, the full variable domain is KAGVTQTPRYLIKTRGQQVTLSCSPISGHRSVSWYQQTPGQGLQFLFEYFSETQRNKGNFPGRFSGRQFSNSRSEMNVSTLELGDSALYLCASSPNPAGGYGYTFGSGTRLTVV.

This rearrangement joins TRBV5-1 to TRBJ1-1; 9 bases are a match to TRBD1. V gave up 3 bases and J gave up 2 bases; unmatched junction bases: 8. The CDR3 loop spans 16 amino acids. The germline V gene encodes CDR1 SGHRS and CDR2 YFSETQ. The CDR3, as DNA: TGCGCCAGCAGCTGGGGACAGGGAAGACTCAACACTGAAGCTTTCTTT. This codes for CASSWGQGRLNTEAFF.

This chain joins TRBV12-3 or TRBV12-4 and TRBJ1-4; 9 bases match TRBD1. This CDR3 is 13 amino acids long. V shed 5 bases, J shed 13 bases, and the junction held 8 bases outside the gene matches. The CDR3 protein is CASSQLTGGRLFF. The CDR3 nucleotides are TGTGCCAGCAGTCAGTTGACAGGGGGGAGACTGTTTTTT.

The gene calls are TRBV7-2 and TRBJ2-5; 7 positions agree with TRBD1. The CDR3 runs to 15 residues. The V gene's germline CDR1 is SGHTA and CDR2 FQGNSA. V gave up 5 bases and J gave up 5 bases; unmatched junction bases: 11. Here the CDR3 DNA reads TGTGCCAGCAGCCGGGGACAGCTATGGGGGGAGACCCAGTACTTC. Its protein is CASSRGQLWGETQYF.

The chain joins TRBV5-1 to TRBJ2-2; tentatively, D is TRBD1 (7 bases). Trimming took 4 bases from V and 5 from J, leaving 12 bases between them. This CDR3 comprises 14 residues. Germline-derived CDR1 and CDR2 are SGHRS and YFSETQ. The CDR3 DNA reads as TGCGCCAGCAGCGCGGGACAGACTACCGGGGAGCTGTTTTTT. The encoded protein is CASSAGQTTGELFF.

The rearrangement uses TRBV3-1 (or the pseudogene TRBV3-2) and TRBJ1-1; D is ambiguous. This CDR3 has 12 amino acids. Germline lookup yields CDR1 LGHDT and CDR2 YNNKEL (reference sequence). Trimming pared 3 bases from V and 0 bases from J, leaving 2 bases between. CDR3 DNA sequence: TGTGCCAGCAGCCATATGAACACTGAAGCTTTCTTT. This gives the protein CASSHMNTEAFF.

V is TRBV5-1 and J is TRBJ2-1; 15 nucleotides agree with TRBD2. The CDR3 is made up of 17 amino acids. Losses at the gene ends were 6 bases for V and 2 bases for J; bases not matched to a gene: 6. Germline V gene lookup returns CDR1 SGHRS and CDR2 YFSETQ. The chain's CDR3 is CASIGTSGRSTYNEQFF. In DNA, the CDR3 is TGCGCCAGCATAGGGACTAGCGGGAGGTCGACCTACAATGAGCAGTTCTTC.

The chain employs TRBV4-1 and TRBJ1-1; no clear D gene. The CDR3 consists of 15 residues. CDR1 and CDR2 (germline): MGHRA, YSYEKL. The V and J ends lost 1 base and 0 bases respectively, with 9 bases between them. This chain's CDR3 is CASSQGEALNTEAFF. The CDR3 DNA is TGCGCCAGCAGCCAAGGGGAGGCTTTGAACACTGAAGCTTTCTTT.